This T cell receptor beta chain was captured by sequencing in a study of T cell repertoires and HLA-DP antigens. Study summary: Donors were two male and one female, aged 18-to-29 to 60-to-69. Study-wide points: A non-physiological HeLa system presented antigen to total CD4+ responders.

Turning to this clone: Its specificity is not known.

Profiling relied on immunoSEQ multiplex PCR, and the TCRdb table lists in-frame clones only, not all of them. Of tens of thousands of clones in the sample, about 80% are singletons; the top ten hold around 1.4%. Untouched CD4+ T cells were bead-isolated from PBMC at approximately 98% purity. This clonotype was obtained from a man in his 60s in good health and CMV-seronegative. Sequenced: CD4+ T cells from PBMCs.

The CDR3 nucleotides read TGTGCCAGCACCTCCACAGGGGTTCCCTTCCAGCCCCAGCATTTT. It translates to CASTSTGVPFQPQHF. The rearrangement links TRBV28 to TRBJ1-5; 7 bases are a match to TRBD1. The CDR3 spans 15 residues. With V trimmed by 7 bases and J by 7 bases, 13 bases remained unmatched. The germline V gene has CDR1 MDHEN and CDR2 SYDVKM. Full variable domain (missing parts from reference TRBV28 and TRBJ1-5): DVKVTQSSRYLVKRTGEKVFLECVQDMDHENMFWYRQDPGLGLRLIYFSYDVKMKEKGDIPEGYSVSREKKERFSLILESASTNQTSMYLCASTSTGVPFQPQHFGDGTRLSIL.